This note documents a single TCR beta chain sequence. As processed by the authors: By means of reference gene primer amplification, nucleated cell counts were estimated. Profiling relied on immunoSEQ multiplex PCR, and the TCRdb table lists in-frame clones only, not all of them. The V and J calls and clone size come from that table; D and trimming were worked out from the DNA. The data hold approximately 69,000 clones, with 79% observed a single time. The data originate from a study of blood T cell repertoires in COVID-19. Study-level information: The origin of the acute and convalescent COVID-19 samples was the United States, Italy and Spain. From T cells, B-cell-depleted T cells, or PBMCs came the material, which was cDNA or gDNA.

After removal of 9 bases from V and 4 bases from J, the junction contained 3 bases not matched to a gene. The CDR3 loop spans 12 amino acids. The germline CDR1 and CDR2 sequences are MNHEY and SMNVEV (reference sequence). The chain combines TRBV27 with TRBJ2-1; 7 bases line up with TRBD1. The sequenced sample was peripheral blood. The clonotype comes from a human donor in a cohort sampled during active COVID-19. CDR3 region: CASWDRYNEQFF. The CDR3 DNA reads as TGTGCCAGTTGGGACAGATACAATGAGCAGTTCTTC.